These 16 T cell receptor beta chains originate from one sample sequenced in a study of T cells in narcolepsy (dated by TCRdb to the late 2010s). The method behind the library was the immunoSEQ multiplex PCR assay. TCRdb carries this immuneACCESS record with in-frame sequences only. Its versions omit some clonotypes, under half of them owing to an unresolved V gene in the studies checked, with the rest unexplained. The sample data list about 12,000 clones, and 85% to 95% of these were observed just once. The ten largest clones represent around 1.1% of the sample. The sequencing sample was made of CD45RA- memory CD4+ T cells from PBMCs. What the cell subset or site label conveys for this sample: memory T cells sorted ex vivo from peripheral blood. The source is a human donor with narcolepsy.

This rearrangement joins TRBV29-1 to TRBJ2-2, with D possibly being TRBD1 or TRBD2 (6 bases each). The ends were cut back, 7 bases at V and 9 bases at J, with 18 bases in the middle. The CDR3 loop spans 13 amino acids. Germline CDR1 SQVTM, CDR2 ANQGSEA. In DNA form, the CDR3 reads TGCAGCGGGAAGGGGGGAGGCGACCGGGAGCTGTTTTTT. Residues: CSGKGGGDRELFF.

This sequence joins TRBV18 and TRBJ2-7; TRBD2 matches 8 bases. There are 13 residues in the CDR3. The germline V gene encodes CDR1 KGHSH and CDR2 LQKENI. J gave up 3 bases and V 3 bases, and 1 base lay outside the gene matches. The CDR3 is CASSPGLGYEQYF. CDR3 nucleotides: TGTGCCAGCTCACCGGGACTAGGCTACGAGCAGTACTTC.

J is TRBJ2-7 and V is TRBV5-6, with D perhaps matching TRBD1 (6 bases). The germline V gene has CDR1 SGHDT and CDR2 YYEEEE. V was shortened by 4 bases and J by 2 bases, with 13 bases between the two germline ends. The CDR3 extends over 14 amino acids. CDR3: CASSPTGSAYEQYF. The DNA of the CDR3 is TGTGCCAGCAGCCCGACAGGATCAGCCTACGAGCAGTACTTC.

The V and J genes are TRBV2 and TRBJ1-3; 7 positions match TRBD1. Germline CDR1 and CDR2: SNHLY and FYNNEI. The ends lost 5 bases at V and 0 bases at J; junction bases unmatched: 10. CDR3 length: 17 residues. The CDR3 DNA sequence: TGTGCCAGCAGTAGGGACAGTCCCGCTCTCTCTGGAAACACCATATATTTT. Its translation is CASSRDSPALSGNTIYF.

The V gene is TRBV6-5, the J gene TRBJ1-2; 10 bases fit TRBD1. The CDR3 length is 15 residues. Trimming cost V 5 bases and J 4 bases; bases outside gene matches: 7. Per the germline V gene, CDR1 is MNHEY and CDR2 is SVGAGI. CDR3 coding DNA: TGTGCCAGCAGTAAACCGGGACAGGGGATCTATGGCTACACCTTC. Residues: CASSKPGQGIYGYTF.

Concerning this clone: One end of the junction fails to match germline, which may point to a read error. The rearrangement links TRBV9 to TRBJ1-1; D call uncertain. The CDR3 runs to 13 residues. The V gene's germline CDR1 is SGDLS and CDR2 YYNGEE. Here the CDR3 DNA reads TGTGCCAGCAGCCCTCGGCCGAGGACTGGAGCTTTCTTT. Its protein is CASSPRPRTGAFF.

The rearrangement uses TRBV10-2 and TRBJ2-3; TRBD2 matches at 9 bases. V lost 6 bases to trimming and J lost 2 bases; unmatched junction nucleotides: 6. Germline V gives CDR1 WSHSY, CDR2 SAAADI. The length of the CDR3 is 15 residues. CDR3 region: CASRLAGAVTDTQYF. CDR3 sequence (DNA): TGCGCCAGCAGATTAGCGGGAGCCGTCACAGATACGCAGTATTTT.

V usage is TRBV11-3 and J usage is TRBJ1-1; TRBD1 is a possible D gene (5 bases). The germline V gene has CDR1 SGHNT and CDR2 YENEEA. The CDR3 extends over 13 amino acids. V was cut by 5 bases and J by 11 bases, with 18 bases left in between. The CDR3 nucleotides are TGTGCCAGCAGCCCCCGGGGCGAAGGGCGCGCTTTCTTT. It yields the protein CASSPRGEGRAFF.

The rearrangement links TRBV5-1 to TRBJ1-2; no reliable D call. Germline assignment: CDR1 SGHRS and CDR2 YFSETQ. Between the trimmed V and J ends, which lost 0 bases and 8 bases, there was a span of 14 bases. CDR3 length: 14 residues. In DNA, the CDR3 is TGCGCCAGCAGCTTGGTTCCGGACGACACGGGCTACACCTTC. This translates into CASSLVPDDTGYTF.

The V and J genes are TRBV7-6 and TRBJ2-7, with D perhaps TRBD2 (6 bases). Germline assignment: CDR1 SGHVS and CDR2 FNYEAQ. The germline V and J ends were trimmed by 2 bases and 3 bases, with 11 bases remaining between them. The CDR3 consists of 14 residues. The CDR3 reads CASSLSSDLYEQYF. CDR3 nucleotide sequence: TGTGCCAGCAGCTTATCTAGCGACCTCTACGAGCAGTACTTC.

There are a few counts of this clone. J is TRBJ2-1 and V is TRBV11-2; D perhaps matches TRBD2 (6 bases). This CDR3 is 14 amino acids long. The ends were cut back, 6 bases at V and 3 bases at J, with 12 bases in the middle. Per the germline V gene, CDR1 is SGHAT and CDR2 is FQNNGV. CDR3 amino acids: CASSRAGNYNEQFF. The DNA for the CDR3 is TGTGCCAGCAGTCGAGCGGGTAACTACAATGAGCAGTTCTTC.

This chain uses TRBV5-1 with TRBJ2-7; D may correspond to TRBD1 or TRBD2 (6 bases each). In germline, CDR1 is SGHRS, CDR2 YFSETQ. V dropped 2 bases and J dropped 2 bases, with 14 bases sitting between them. The CDR3 is 15 residues long. CDR3 residues: CASSLGGTNPYEQYF. CDR3 DNA: TGCGCCAGCAGCTTAGGGGGGACCAACCCCTACGAGCAGTACTTC.

This chain connects TRBV6-1 to TRBJ1-6; D gene ambiguous. The CDR3 is 15 amino acids. The ends were cut back, 0 bases at V and 8 bases at J, with 11 bases in the middle. CDR1 and CDR2 from the germline V gene are MNHNS and SASEGT. DNA for the CDR3: TGTGCCAGCAGTGAAGCAGGAGGGTGGGATTCACCCCTCCACTTT. It is translated as CASSEAGGWDSPLHF.

This chain connects TRBV18 to TRBJ2-7, with D possibly being TRBD2 (6 bases). Deletions cut 4 bases from V and 0 bases from J, with 13 bases between. From germline, CDR1 is KGHSH and CDR2 LQKENI. This CDR3 comprises 15 residues. For the CDR3, the DNA is TGTGCCAGCTCACGGGGCGGGAAGAGCTCCTACGAGCAGTACTTC. Translation: CASSRGGKSSYEQYF.

A note on this clone: The sample has other DNA sequences that encode this CDR3 too. V and J are TRBV2 and TRBJ1-2; D may be TRBD1 (6 bases). The CDR3 consists of 12 residues. Trimming shortened V by 7 bases and J by 7 bases, and 13 bases separated the two germline ends. Germline values: CDR1 SNHLY, CDR2 FYNNEI. The DNA for the CDR3 is TGTGCCAGCACCAGGGGTGGAATTGGCTACACCTTC. Its translation is CASTRGGIGYTF.

The V gene is TRBV30, the J gene TRBJ1-5, with D hard to call. This CDR3 has 16 amino acids. Germline V gene sequence: CDR1 GTSNPN, CDR2 SVGIG (reference sequence). The germline V and J ends were trimmed by 2 bases and 3 bases, with 17 bases remaining between them. This CDR3 is CAWSSSAAGNNQPQHF. CDR3 bases: TGTGCCTGGAGTTCATCTGCGGCGGGGAACAATCAGCCCCAGCATTTT.